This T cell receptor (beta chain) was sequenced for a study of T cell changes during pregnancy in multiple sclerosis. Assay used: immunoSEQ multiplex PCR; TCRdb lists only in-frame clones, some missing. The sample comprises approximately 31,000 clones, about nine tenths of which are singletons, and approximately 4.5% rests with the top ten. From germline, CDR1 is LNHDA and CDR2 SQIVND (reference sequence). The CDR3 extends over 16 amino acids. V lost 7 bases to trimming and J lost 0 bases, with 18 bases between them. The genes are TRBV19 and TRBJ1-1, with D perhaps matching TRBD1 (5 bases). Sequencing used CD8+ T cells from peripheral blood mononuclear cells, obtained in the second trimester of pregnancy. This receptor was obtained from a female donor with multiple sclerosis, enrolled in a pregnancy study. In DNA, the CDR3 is TGTGCCAGTAACCACCCCTGGGGGGATATGAACACTGAAGCTTTCTTT. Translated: CASNHPWGDMNTEAFF.